The T cell receptor (beta chain) described here comes from a study of blood T cell repertoires in COVID-19. Study context: From the United States, Italy and Spain came samples of acute and convalescent COVID-19. Sample material is recorded as cDNA or gDNA derived from T cells, B-cell-depleted T cells, or PBMCs.

CDR1 and CDR2 (germline): LGHNA, YSLEER. The CDR3 is made up of 17 amino acids. V dropped 0 bases and J dropped 4; count of bases not matched to a gene: 6. Per the original methods: Reference gene primers were amplified, and this amplification served to estimate nucleated cell counts. Only in-frame clones appear in the TCRdb table, and some are missing; sequencing was by immunoSEQ multiplex PCR. V and J calls and clone size are copied from that table; D and trimming were computed from the DNA. Altogether over 110,000 clones are present, 65% to 80% being singletons, with the ten largest covering about 3.6%.

Sequencing used peripheral blood. This sequence joins TRBV4-3 and TRBJ2-5, with 12 bases that match TRBD2. The receptor's source is a man aged 55 to 70 with acute or convalescent COVID-19. The CDR3, as DNA: TGCGCCAGCAGCCAAGATTGGCTAGCGGGAGGGAGAGAGACCCAGTACTTC. Translating gives CASSQDWLAGGRETQYF.